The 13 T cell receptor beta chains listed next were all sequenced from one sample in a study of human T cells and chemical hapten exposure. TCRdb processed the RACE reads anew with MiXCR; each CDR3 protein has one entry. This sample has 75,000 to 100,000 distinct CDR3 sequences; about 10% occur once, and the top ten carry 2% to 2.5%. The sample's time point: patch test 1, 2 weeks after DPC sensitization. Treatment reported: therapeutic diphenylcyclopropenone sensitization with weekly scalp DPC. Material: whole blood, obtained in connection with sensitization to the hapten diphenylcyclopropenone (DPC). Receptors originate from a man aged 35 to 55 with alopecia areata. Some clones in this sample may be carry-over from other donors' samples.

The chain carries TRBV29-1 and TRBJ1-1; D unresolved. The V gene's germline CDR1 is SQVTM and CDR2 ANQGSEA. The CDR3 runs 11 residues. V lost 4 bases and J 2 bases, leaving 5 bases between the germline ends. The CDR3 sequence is CSVAYNTEAFF. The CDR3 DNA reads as TGCAGCGTTGCATACAACACTGAAGCTTTCTTT.

The CDR3 protein is CASAGGSSEQYV. DNA for the CDR3: TGTGCCAGCGCGGGGGGTTCGAGCGAGCAGTACGTC. The chain joins TRBV12-3 or TRBV12-4 to TRBJ2-7; 8 bases line up with TRBD2. This CDR3 contains 12 residues. V trimming: 8 bases; J trimming: 6 bases; junction bases outside the gene matches: 6.

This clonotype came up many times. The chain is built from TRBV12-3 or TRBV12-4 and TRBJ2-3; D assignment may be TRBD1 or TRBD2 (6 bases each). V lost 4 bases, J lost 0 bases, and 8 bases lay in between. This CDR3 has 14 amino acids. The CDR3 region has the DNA TGTGCCAGCAGTTCGGGGGCAAGCACAGATACGCAGTATTTT. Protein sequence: CASSSGASTDTQYF.

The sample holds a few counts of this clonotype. The CDR3 nucleotides are TGTGCCAGCAGCCAAGAGGGACTAGCGGGAGTTGCCTACAATGAGCAGTTCTTC. It codes for CASSQEGLAGVAYNEQFF. The chain recombines TRBV7-2 with TRBJ2-1; TRBD2 aligns across 14 bases. Per germline, CDR1 SGHTA and CDR2 FQGNSA. The CDR3 runs to 18 residues. The ends lost 5 bases at V and 2 bases at J; junction bases unmatched: 8.

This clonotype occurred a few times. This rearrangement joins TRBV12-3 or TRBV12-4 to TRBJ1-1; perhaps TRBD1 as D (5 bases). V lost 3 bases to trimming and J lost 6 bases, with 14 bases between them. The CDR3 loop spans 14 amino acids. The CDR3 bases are TGTGCCAGCAGTTTCGGCGGCCGGGGGTCTGAAGCTTTCTTT. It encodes CASSFGGRGSEAFF.

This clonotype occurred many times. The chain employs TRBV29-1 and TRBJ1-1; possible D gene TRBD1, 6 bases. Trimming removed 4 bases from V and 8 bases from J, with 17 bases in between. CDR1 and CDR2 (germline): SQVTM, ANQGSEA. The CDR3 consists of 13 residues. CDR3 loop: CSVGPGGPGEAFF. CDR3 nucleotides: TGCAGCGTTGGCCCCGGGGGGCCGGGGGAAGCTTTCTTT.

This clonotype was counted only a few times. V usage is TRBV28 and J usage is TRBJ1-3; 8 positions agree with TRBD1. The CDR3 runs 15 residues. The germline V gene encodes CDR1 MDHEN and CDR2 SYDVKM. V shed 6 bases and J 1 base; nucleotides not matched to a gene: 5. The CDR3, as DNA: TGTGCCAGCAGGCTAAGGACAGGGTCTGGAAACACCATATATTTT. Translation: CASRLRTGSGNTIYF. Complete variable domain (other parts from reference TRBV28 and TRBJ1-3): DVKVTQSSRYLVKRTGEKVFLECVQDMDHENMFWYRQDPGLGLRLIYFSYDVKMKEKGDIPEGYSVSREKKERFSLILESASTNQTSMYLCASRLRTGSGNTIYFGEGSWLTVV.

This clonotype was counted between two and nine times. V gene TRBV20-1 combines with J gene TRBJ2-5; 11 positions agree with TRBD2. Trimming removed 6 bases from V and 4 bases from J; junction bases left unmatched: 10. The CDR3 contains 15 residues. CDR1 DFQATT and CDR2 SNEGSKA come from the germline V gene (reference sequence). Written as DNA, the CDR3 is TGCAGTGCGTCCCGTAGCGGGAGGGCCCGAGAGACCCAGTACTTC. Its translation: CSASRSGRARETQYF.

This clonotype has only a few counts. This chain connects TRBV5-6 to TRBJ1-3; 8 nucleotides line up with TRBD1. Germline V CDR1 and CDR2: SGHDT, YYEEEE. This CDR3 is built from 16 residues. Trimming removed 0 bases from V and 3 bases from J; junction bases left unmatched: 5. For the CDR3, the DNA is TGTGCCAGCAGCTTGGTGGACAGGGTAGATGGAAACACCATATATTTT. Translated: CASSLVDRVDGNTIYF. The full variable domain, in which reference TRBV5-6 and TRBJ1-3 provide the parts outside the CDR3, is DAGVTQSPTHLIKTRGQQVTLRCSPKSGHDTVSWYQQALGQGPQFIFQYYEEEERQRGNFPDRFSGHQFPNYSSELNVNALLLGDSALYLCASSLVDRVDGNTIYFGEGSWLTVV.

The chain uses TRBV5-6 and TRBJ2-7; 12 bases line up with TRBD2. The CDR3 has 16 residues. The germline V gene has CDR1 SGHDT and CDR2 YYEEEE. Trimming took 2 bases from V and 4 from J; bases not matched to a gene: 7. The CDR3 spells CASSFRTSGKGYEQYV. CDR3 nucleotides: TGTGCCAGCAGCTTCAGGACTAGCGGGAAGGGGTACGAGCAGTACGTC.

The chain's CDR3 is CASSLDTFNSPLHF. CDR3 nucleotide sequence: TGTGCCAGCAGCTTGGACACTTTTAATTCACCCCTCCACTTT. The chain recombines TRBV7-2 with TRBJ1-6; weak D call: TRBD1 (5 bases). Germline CDR1 and CDR2: SGHTA and FQGNSA. V lost 3 bases to trimming and J lost 6 bases, with 9 bases between them. CDR3 length: 14 residues.

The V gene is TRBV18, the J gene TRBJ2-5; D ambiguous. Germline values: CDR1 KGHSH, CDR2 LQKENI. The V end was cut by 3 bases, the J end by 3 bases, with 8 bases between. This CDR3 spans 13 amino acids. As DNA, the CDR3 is TGTGCCAGCTCACCGTATACAGAAGAGACCCAGTACTTC. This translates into CASSPYTEETQYF.

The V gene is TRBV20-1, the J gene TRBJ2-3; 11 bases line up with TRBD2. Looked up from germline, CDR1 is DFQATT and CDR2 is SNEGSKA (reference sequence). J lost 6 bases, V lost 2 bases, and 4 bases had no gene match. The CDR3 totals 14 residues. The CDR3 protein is CSARTTSGSDTQYF. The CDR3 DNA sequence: TGCAGTGCTAGAACAACTAGCGGGAGTGATACGCAGTATTTT.